These 27 T cell receptor beta chains originate from one sample sequenced in a study of T cell responses to AZD1222 COVID-19 vaccine (dated by TCRdb to the early 2020s). What the time point label conveys for this sample: baseline before first vaccination. Libraries came from the immunoSEQ multiplex PCR assay. TCRdb took over this immuneACCESS table, retaining in-frame rearrangements with V and J assigned. Such tables are incomplete; in checked studies, under half of the missing clones stem from an unresolved V gene, and the remainder is unexplained. Here the sample has roughly 120,000 clones; about 87% occur a single time. The ten largest make up around 1.5% of the sample. Material: peripheral blood, obtained on day 0 of AZD1222 vaccination. These receptors were collected from an adult in good health.

The J gene is TRBJ2-7, the V gene TRBV7-8; D not resolved. Germline V gives CDR1 SGHVS, CDR2 FQNEAQ. V lost 1 base, J lost 3 bases, and 10 bases lay in between. This CDR3 has 14 residues. CDR3 coding DNA: TGTGCCAGCAGCTTAGGCGGCAGAGACTACGAGCAGTACTTC. Its translation: CASSLGGRDYEQYF.

CDR3 residues: CASSLSTTNYGYTF. For the CDR3, the DNA is TGCGCCAGCAGCTTGAGTACAACTAACTATGGCTACACCTTC. The rearrangement uses TRBV5-1 and TRBJ1-2; the D is unclear. CDR3 length equals 14 residues. Germline-derived CDR1 and CDR2 are SGHRS and YFSETQ. The V end lost 1 base, the J end lost 0 bases, and 7 bases lay between the germline ends.

This clone was recorded a few times. The V call is TRBV14, the J call TRBJ2-7; 8 bases map to TRBD1. The length of the CDR3 is 15 residues. CDR1 and CDR2 from the germline V gene are SGHDN and FVKESK. Trimming took 3 bases from V and 7 from J; bases not matched to a gene: 11. This CDR3 reads CASSHLGRGLDEQYF. Written as DNA, the CDR3 is TGTGCCAGCAGCCACCTTGGCAGGGGGCTCGATGAGCAGTACTTC.

The V call is TRBV5-1, the J call TRBJ1-1; D perhaps matches TRBD1 (6 bases). The ends were cut back, 0 bases at V and 4 bases at J, with 10 bases in the middle. Germline CDR1 reads SGHRS; CDR2 reads YFSETQ. The CDR3 covers 14 residues. The CDR3 here is CASSLAVRGTEAFF. CDR3 coding DNA: TGCGCCAGCAGCTTGGCCGTCAGGGGCACTGAAGCTTTCTTT.

The genes are TRBV6-5 and TRBJ1-5; no clear D gene. The CDR3 is 11 amino acids. Trimming removed 6 bases at V and 2 bases at J, with 2 bases between. Germline assignment: CDR1 MNHEY and CDR2 SVGAGI. CDR3 amino acids: CASRGNQPQHF. In DNA form, the CDR3 reads TGTGCCAGCAGGGGCAATCAGCCCCAGCATTTT.

The chain has TRBV5-6 and TRBJ2-7; unclear D gene. CDR1 and CDR2 (germline): SGHDT, YYEEEE. The V end lost 3 bases, the J end lost 6 bases, and 16 bases lay between the germline ends. The CDR3 is 14 amino acids. CDR3 in amino acids: CASSSMIVLLEQYF. As DNA, the CDR3 is TGTGCCAGCAGCTCGATGATAGTTCTTCTCGAGCAGTACTTC.

This clone was detected only a few times. The chain carries TRBV3-1 (or the pseudogene TRBV3-2) and TRBJ1-4; D not certain. Between the trimmed V and J ends, which lost 2 bases and 10 bases, there was a span of 14 bases. CDR1 is LGHDT, CDR2 YNNKEL, per germline (reference sequence). This CDR3 spans 14 amino acids. This chain's CDR3 is CASSQRQARGKLFF. The CDR3 DNA reads TGTGCCAGCAGCCAAAGGCAGGCTCGGGGAAAACTGTTTTTT.

This chain uses TRBV4-1 with TRBJ1-4, with D possibly TRBD1 on 5 matching bases. The germline V gene encodes CDR1 MGHRA and CDR2 YSYEKL. The CDR3 sequence is 16 residues long. V lost 0 bases and J 5 bases, leaving 13 bases between the germline ends. The CDR3 DNA reads as TGCGCCAGCAGCCAAGAGGGGACCGGCGGAAATGAAAAACTGTTTTTT. This sequence encodes CASSQEGTGGNEKLFF.

The rearrangement uses TRBV19 and TRBJ1-6; D possibly corresponds to TRBD1 (5 bases). The V and J ends lost 9 bases and 3 bases respectively, with 15 bases between them. Per germline, CDR1 LNHDA and CDR2 SQIVND (reference sequence). This CDR3 region has 15 residues. The CDR3 nucleotides read TGTGCCAGCATCGAGGGGTACGGCTATAATTCACCCCTCCACTTT. Its translation: CASIEGYGYNSPLHF.

The V gene is TRBV5-6, the J gene TRBJ1-1; no clear D gene. The CDR3 length is 15 residues. Germline values: CDR1 SGHDT, CDR2 YYEEEE. The V end was cut by 4 bases, the J end by 5 bases, with 18 bases between. The CDR3 DNA reads as TGTGCCAGCAGCCCACTCCCCGGGTCTGTGACTGAAGCTTTCTTT. Protein: CASSPLPGSVTEAFF.

This clone was seen once. This chain joins TRBV6-6 and TRBJ2-7, with D unclear. The CDR3 loop spans 12 amino acids. V was shortened by 7 bases and J by 1 base, with 8 bases between the two germline ends. The V gene's germline CDR1 is MNHNY and CDR2 SVGAGI (reference sequence). In DNA form, the CDR3 reads TGTGCCAGCACGGGCGGATCCTACGAGCAGTACTTC. Encoded protein: CASTGGSYEQYF.

The J gene is TRBJ1-5, the V gene TRBV6-4; D is unclear. CDR3 size: 13 residues. Trimming shortened V by 3 bases and J by 10 bases, and 13 bases separated the two germline ends. From germline, CDR1 is MRHNA and CDR2 SNTAGT. Here the CDR3 reads CASSERAEGPQHF. The CDR3 region has the DNA TGTGCCAGCAGTGAGAGGGCGGAGGGTCCCCAGCATTTT.

The rearrangement uses TRBV7-9 and TRBJ2-1; either TRBD1 or TRBD2 may supply D (5 bases each). This CDR3 is built from 15 residues. V gave up 4 bases and J gave up 5 bases, with 15 bases separating them. Germline lookup yields CDR1 SEHNR and CDR2 FQNEAQ (reference sequence). This chain's CDR3 is CASSSGTLINNEQFF. The CDR3 DNA follows: TGTGCCAGCAGCTCCGGGACCCTTATAAACAATGAGCAGTTCTTC.

This rearrangement joins TRBV6-5 to TRBJ2-3; possibly TRBD1 for D (6 bases). V lost 4 bases, J lost 8 bases, and 16 bases lay in between. CDR3 length: 14 amino acids. From germline, CDR1 is MNHEY and CDR2 SVGAGI. For the CDR3, the DNA is TGTGCCAGCAGTTCCAGGGGAGATTCCCGTACGCAGTATTTT. Translation: CASSSRGDSRTQYF.

This clone was counted a single time. This chain connects TRBV5-8 to TRBJ1-2; D unclear. Trimming shortened V by 2 bases and J by 5 bases, and 1 base separated the two germline ends. The CDR3 loop spans 10 amino acids. The germline V gene has CDR1 SGHTS and CDR2 YDEGEE. CDR3 loop: CASSFYGYTF. In nucleotides, the CDR3 is TGTGCCAGCAGCTTTTATGGCTACACCTTC.

This chain uses TRBV29-1 with TRBJ1-4; 10 bases map to TRBD1. The CDR3 is 15 amino acids. The ends lost 2 bases at V and 8 bases at J; junction bases unmatched: 8. The germline V gene has CDR1 SQVTM and CDR2 ANQGSEA. This chain's CDR3 is CSVEKRTGGLEKLFF. CDR3 DNA: TGCAGCGTTGAAAAGAGGACAGGGGGTTTGGAAAAACTGTTTTTT.

The chain recombines TRBV3-1 (or the pseudogene TRBV3-2) with TRBJ1-2; 7 positions match TRBD1. In germline, CDR1 is LGHDT, CDR2 YNNKEL (reference sequence). CDR3 length equals 14 residues. V lost 3 bases to trimming and J lost 8 bases; unmatched junction nucleotides: 9. The CDR3 reads CASSQAWEGAGYTF. The DNA of the CDR3 is TGTGCCAGCAGCCAGGCTTGGGAGGGGGCAGGCTACACCTTC.

The chain combines TRBV29-1 with TRBJ1-5; D might be TRBD1 (6 bases). The CDR3 loop spans 11 amino acids. Germline-derived CDR1 and CDR2 are SQVTM and ANQGSEA. Trimming stripped 6 bases from V and 11 bases from J, with 14 bases between. The CDR3 region is CSVNREGTQHF. The DNA of the CDR3 is TGCAGCGTCAACAGGGAGGGGACCCAGCATTTT.

This rearrangement joins TRBV14 to TRBJ1-4, with D tentatively TRBD1 (5 bases). This CDR3 has 18 amino acids. Trimming stripped 2 bases from V and 0 bases from J, with 16 bases between. Germline values: CDR1 SGHDN, CDR2 FVKESK. CDR3 sequence reads: CASSQLRAGLATNEKLFF. For the CDR3, the DNA is TGTGCCAGCAGCCAACTTCGGGCAGGGCTGGCAACTAATGAAAAACTGTTTTTT.

The chain carries TRBV13 and TRBJ2-1; D possibly corresponds to TRBD1 (6 bases). Trimming cost V 5 bases and J 6 bases, with 14 bases left between them. The CDR3 contains 14 residues. Germline loops: CDR1 PRHDT, CDR2 FYEKMQ (reference sequence). The CDR3 coding sequence is TGTGCCAGCAGCCACAGGGACCCCTTCAATGAGCAGTTCTTC. Protein sequence: CASSHRDPFNEQFF.

The J gene is TRBJ2-3, the V gene TRBV11-2, with TRBD2 matching 14 bases. Trimming cost V 4 bases and J 3 bases; bases outside gene matches: 9. This CDR3 is built from 18 residues. Germline CDR1 is SGHAT and CDR2 is FQNNGV. For the CDR3, the DNA is TGTGCCAGCAGCTCCCCGACTAGCGGGAGGGCCGGGACAGATACGCAGTATTTT. Protein product: CASSSPTSGRAGTDTQYF.

There are a few counts of this clone. The chain has TRBV5-6 and TRBJ1-3; D not resolved. Deletions cut 4 bases from V and 0 bases from J, with 8 bases between. The CDR3 totals 14 residues. Germline-derived CDR1 and CDR2 are SGHDT and YYEEEE. As DNA, the CDR3 is TGTGCCAGCAGCCTAGGATACTCTGGAAACACCATATATTTT. Its protein product is CASSLGYSGNTIYF.

This clone was seen only once. This chain connects TRBV6-5 to TRBJ1-2; 7 bases fit TRBD1. The germline CDR1 and CDR2 sequences are MNHEY and SVGAGI. The J segment lost 2 bases and the V segment lost 11 bases, leaving 5 bases of the junction unmatched. This CDR3 is built from 12 residues. CDR3 nucleotides: TGTGCCGGGGGGGACAGAAACTATGGCTACACCTTC. This encodes CAGGDRNYGYTF.

The chain employs TRBV6-5 and TRBJ1-2; no clear D gene. V was cut by 2 bases and J by 3 bases, with 7 bases left in between. Germline CDR1 MNHEY, CDR2 SVGAGI. The CDR3 runs to 13 residues. The CDR3 bases are TGTGCCAGCAGTTACCCGGGATACTATGGCTACACCTTC. The encoded protein is CASSYPGYYGYTF.

V and J are TRBV9 and TRBJ2-2; TRBD1 or TRBD2 may be the D gene (5 bases each). Trimming stripped 4 bases from V and 5 bases from J, with 15 bases between. The CDR3 has 15 amino acids. Germline CDR1 and CDR2: SGDLS and YYNGEE. Written as DNA, the CDR3 is TGTGCCAGCAGCCCCGGGACGAGGGGAACCGGGGAGCTGTTTTTT. This gives the protein CASSPGTRGTGELFF.

The chain joins TRBV11-2 to TRBJ1-1, with 7 nucleotides matching TRBD1. CDR1 is SGHAT, CDR2 FQNNGV, per germline. The CDR3 runs to 14 residues. Unmatched junction bases numbered 7, after V lost 8 bases and J lost 1 base. The CDR3 loop reads CASSLYRGNTEAFF. CDR3 coding DNA: TGTGCCAGCTCCCTATACAGGGGGAACACTGAAGCTTTCTTT.

The chain links TRBV19 to TRBJ2-7; 7 nucleotides match TRBD2. The CDR3 is made up of 15 amino acids. Germline lookup yields CDR1 LNHDA and CDR2 SQIVND (reference sequence). V shed 3 bases and J 1 base; nucleotides not matched to a gene: 6. DNA for the CDR3: TGTGCCAGTAGTATCACGGCTAGCGGATCCTACGAGCAGTACTTC. It encodes CASSITASGSYEQYF.